Below, 15 T cell receptor beta chains from the same sample are listed, as sequenced in a study of blood T cell repertoires in COVID-19. Only in-frame clones appear in the TCRdb table, and some are missing; sequencing was by immunoSEQ multiplex PCR. The table lists about 130,000 clones, roughly 80% of them singletons. Sequenced sample: peripheral blood. These receptors came from an older woman with COVID-19, enrolled during active disease.

This chain joins TRBV5-6 and TRBJ1-2; 9 positions match TRBD1. The CDR3 extends over 14 amino acids. Germline V gene sequence: CDR1 SGHDT, CDR2 YYEEEE. V shed 4 bases, J shed 2 bases, and the junction held 3 bases outside the gene matches. CDR3 loop: CASSPGQGNYGYTF. CDR3 DNA: TGTGCCAGCAGCCCGGGACAGGGAAACTATGGCTACACCTTC.

This clone was counted only a few times. This sequence joins TRBV7-8 and TRBJ1-1; tentatively, D is TRBD1 (5 bases). V lost 2 bases and J 0 bases, leaving 10 bases between the germline ends. Germline values: CDR1 SGHVS, CDR2 FQNEAQ. This CDR3 is built from 15 residues. CDR3 in DNA: TGTGCCAGCAGCTTATTGGGGACTATGAACACTGAAGCTTTCTTT. Translation gives CASSLLGTMNTEAFF.

The gene calls are TRBV2 and TRBJ2-2; TRBD2 matches 10 bases. After removal of 5 bases from V and 4 bases from J, the junction contained 7 bases not matched to a gene. Germline assignment: CDR1 SNHLY and CDR2 FYNNEI. The CDR3 runs 16 residues. The chain's CDR3 is CASSRSGGATTGELFF. The DNA for the CDR3 is TGTGCCAGCAGTCGAAGCGGGGGGGCAACCACCGGGGAGCTGTTTTTT.

The V and J genes are TRBV30 and TRBJ1-1, with D uncertain. Per germline, CDR1 GTSNPN and CDR2 SVGIG (reference sequence). The CDR3 is 13 residues long. The V end was cut by 5 bases, the J end by 5 bases, with 15 bases between. The CDR3 region has the DNA TGTGCCTGGGGGTTGTTGGGCGGGACTGAAGCTTTCTTT. It is translated as CAWGLLGGTEAFF.

The table lists this clone with a few counts. V is TRBV30 and J is TRBJ1-2, with 7 nucleotides matching TRBD1. The CDR3 sequence is 12 residues long. Per germline, CDR1 GTSNPN and CDR2 SVGIG (reference sequence). CDR3 nucleotides: TGTGCGTGGGACAGTTCAGTCTATGGCTACACCTTC. Encoded protein: CAWDSSVYGYTF.

The chain joins TRBV15 to TRBJ1-5; 7 positions match TRBD1. Losses at the gene ends were 3 bases for V and 5 bases for J; bases not matched to a gene: 7. Germline V gene data show CDR1 as LNHNV and CDR2 as YYDKDF (reference sequence). CDR3 length: 15 residues. CDR3 loop: CATSRKQGSDQPQHF. The CDR3 bases are TGTGCCACCAGCAGGAAACAGGGGTCGGATCAGCCCCAGCATTTT.

The chain has TRBV7-3 and TRBJ1-3, with a tentative D call TRBD1 (5 bases). CDR1 is SGHTA and CDR2 is FQGTGA in the germline V gene. The CDR3 runs 15 residues. V was pared by 5 bases and J by 2 bases, with 13 bases between. The CDR3 sequence is CASSPNGGAGNTIYF. Here the CDR3 DNA reads TGTGCCAGCAGCCCCAACGGGGGGGCTGGAAACACCATATATTTT.

V and J are TRBV2 and TRBJ1-3, with D maybe TRBD1 (6 bases). The germline CDR1 and CDR2 sequences are SNHLY and FYNNEI. V gave up 4 bases and J gave up 4 bases, with 11 bases separating them. The CDR3 is 14 residues long. CDR3 residues: CASSGTGLGNTIYF. DNA of the CDR3: TGTGCCAGCAGTGGCACAGGGTTAGGAAACACCATATATTTT.

The CDR3 DNA reads TGCAGCGTTGATTTACGGTCTAACTATGGCTACACCTTC. Amino acids: CSVDLRSNYGYTF. The chain links TRBV29-1 to TRBJ1-2, with D unclear. CDR3 size: 13 residues. Deletions cut 3 bases from V and 0 bases from J, with 8 bases between. CDR1 SQVTM and CDR2 ANQGSEA come from the germline V gene.

CDR3 DNA sequence: TGTGCCAGCAGGTTCACTAGCGGGGGCTCCTACGAGCAGTACTTC. It encodes CASRFTSGGSYEQYF. This chain joins TRBV27 and TRBJ2-7; 11 nucleotides agree with TRBD2. The CDR3 extends over 15 amino acids. The germline V gene encodes CDR1 MNHEY and CDR2 SMNVEV (reference sequence). The V gene end was trimmed by 6 bases and the J gene end by 0 bases; junction bases not matched to a gene: 4.

The CDR3 spells CASTPLVPPSGQFF. DNA of the CDR3: TGTGCCAGCACCCCACTTGTCCCACCCTCTGGGCAGTTCTTC. V usage is TRBV6-2 or TRBV6-3 and J usage is TRBJ2-1; no clear D. The CDR3 contains 14 residues. The V gene lost 7 bases and the J gene lost 12 bases, with 22 bases spanning the gap. Germline CDR1 reads MNHEY; CDR2 reads SVGEGT.

The rearrangement joins TRBV5-4 to TRBJ2-7; D is ambiguous. Germline V gene lookup returns CDR1 SGHNT and CDR2 YYREEE (reference sequence). Trimming pared 2 bases from V and 2 bases from J, leaving 8 bases between. The CDR3 is 13 amino acids. CDR3 protein: CASSLDGAYEQYF. The CDR3 DNA is TGTGCCAGCAGCTTAGACGGAGCCTACGAGCAGTACTTC.

The gene calls are TRBV6-1 and TRBJ2-5; perhaps TRBD2 as D (5 bases). The CDR3 spans 13 residues. Germline V gives CDR1 MNHNS, CDR2 SASEGT. V was clipped by 1 base and J by 3 bases, with 6 bases between them. This CDR3 reads CASSEVGEETQYF. CDR3 in DNA: TGTGCCAGCAGTGAAGTGGGAGAAGAGACCCAGTACTTC.

The J gene is TRBJ1-1, the V gene TRBV7-9; 7 nucleotides agree with TRBD1. The length of the CDR3 is 14 residues. CDR1 is SEHNR and CDR2 is FQNEAQ in the germline V gene (reference sequence). Trimming cost V 5 bases and J 1 base; bases outside gene matches: 4. CDR3 sequence (DNA): TGTGCCAGCAGCGCGGGACAGCCGAACACTGAAGCTTTCTTT. Its protein product is CASSAGQPNTEAFF.

This sequence joins TRBV7-2 and TRBJ2-2, with D hard to call. Germline lookup yields CDR1 SGHTA and CDR2 FQGNSA. The CDR3 has 16 residues. The V end lost 1 base, the J end lost 6 bases, and 15 bases lay between the germline ends. CDR3 in DNA: TGTGCCAGCAGCTTAGGATTCTTGGGCGTTTCCGGGGAGCTGTTTTTT. This gives the protein CASSLGFLGVSGELFF.